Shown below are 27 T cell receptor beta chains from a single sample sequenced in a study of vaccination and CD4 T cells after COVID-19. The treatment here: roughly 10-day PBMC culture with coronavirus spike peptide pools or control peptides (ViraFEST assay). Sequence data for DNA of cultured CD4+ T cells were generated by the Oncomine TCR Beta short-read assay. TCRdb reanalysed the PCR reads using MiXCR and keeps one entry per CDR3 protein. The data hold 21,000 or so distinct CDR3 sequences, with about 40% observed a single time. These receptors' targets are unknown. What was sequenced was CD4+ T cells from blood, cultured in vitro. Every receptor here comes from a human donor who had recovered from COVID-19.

CDR3 sequence (DNA): TGTGCCATCAGTGGACTAGCGAACACCGGGGAGCTGTTTTTT. Its translation is CAISGLANTGELFF. The chain uses TRBV10-3 and TRBJ2-2, with a tentative D call TRBD2 (6 bases). Germline CDR1 and CDR2: ENHRY and SYGVKD. The V and J ends lost 4 bases and 0 bases respectively, with 6 bases between them. CDR3 size: 14 residues.

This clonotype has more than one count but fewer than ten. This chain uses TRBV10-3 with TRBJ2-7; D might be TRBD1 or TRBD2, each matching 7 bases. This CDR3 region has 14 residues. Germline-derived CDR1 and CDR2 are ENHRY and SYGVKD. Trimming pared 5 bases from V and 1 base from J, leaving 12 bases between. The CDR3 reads CAISWGGQSYEQYF. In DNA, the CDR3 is TGTGCCATCAGTTGGGGGGGACAGTCCTACGAGCAGTACTTC.

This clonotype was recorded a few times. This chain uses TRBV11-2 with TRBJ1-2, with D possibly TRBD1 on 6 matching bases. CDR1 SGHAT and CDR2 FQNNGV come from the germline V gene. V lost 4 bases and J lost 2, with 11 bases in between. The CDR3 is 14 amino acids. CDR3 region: CASSSGTKNYGYTF. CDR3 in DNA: TGTGCCAGCAGCTCCGGGACAAAGAACTATGGCTACACCTTC.

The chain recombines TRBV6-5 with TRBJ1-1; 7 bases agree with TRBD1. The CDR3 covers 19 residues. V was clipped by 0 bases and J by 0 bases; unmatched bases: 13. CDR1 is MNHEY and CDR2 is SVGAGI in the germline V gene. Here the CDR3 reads CASSYSMWQGVSMNTEAFF. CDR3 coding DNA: TGTGCCAGCAGTTACTCGATGTGGCAGGGGGTTTCGATGAACACTGAAGCTTTCTTT.

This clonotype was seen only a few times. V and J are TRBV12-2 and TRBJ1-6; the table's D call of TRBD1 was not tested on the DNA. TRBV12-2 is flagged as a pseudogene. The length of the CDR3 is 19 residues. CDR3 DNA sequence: TGTGCAAGTCGCTTCGTGGGACAGGGCCAGAGCTCCTATAATTCACCCCTCCACTTT. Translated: CASRFVGQGQSSYNSPLHF.

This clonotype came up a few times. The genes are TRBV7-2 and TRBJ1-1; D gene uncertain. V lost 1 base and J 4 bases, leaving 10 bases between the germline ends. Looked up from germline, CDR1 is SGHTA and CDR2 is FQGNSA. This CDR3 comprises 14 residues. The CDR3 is CASSLGRVLTEAFF. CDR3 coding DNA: TGTGCCAGCAGCTTAGGGAGGGTTCTCACTGAAGCTTTCTTT.

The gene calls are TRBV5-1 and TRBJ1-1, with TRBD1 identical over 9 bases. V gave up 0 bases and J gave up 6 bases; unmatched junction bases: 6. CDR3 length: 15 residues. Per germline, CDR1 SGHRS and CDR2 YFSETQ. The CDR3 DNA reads TGCGCCAGCAGCTTGGACAGGGGGCGGATTGCTGAAGCTTTCTTT. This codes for CASSLDRGRIAEAFF.

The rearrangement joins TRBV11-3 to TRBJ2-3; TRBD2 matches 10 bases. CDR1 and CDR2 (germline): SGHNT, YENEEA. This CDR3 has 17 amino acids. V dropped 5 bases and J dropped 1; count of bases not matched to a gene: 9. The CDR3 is CASSPRTSGSRTDTQYF. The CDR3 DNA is TGTGCCAGCAGCCCCCGGACTAGCGGTTCTCGCACAGATACGCAGTATTTT.

The CDR3 spells CASSLSVVLSPLHF. The CDR3 DNA is TGTGCCAGCAGCTTATCAGTGGTTCTCTCACCCCTCCACTTT. The V gene is TRBV7-8, the J gene TRBJ1-6; D gene unclear. V lost 2 bases, J lost 10 bases, and 12 bases lay in between. The CDR3 consists of 14 residues. Germline loops: CDR1 SGHVS, CDR2 FQNEAQ.

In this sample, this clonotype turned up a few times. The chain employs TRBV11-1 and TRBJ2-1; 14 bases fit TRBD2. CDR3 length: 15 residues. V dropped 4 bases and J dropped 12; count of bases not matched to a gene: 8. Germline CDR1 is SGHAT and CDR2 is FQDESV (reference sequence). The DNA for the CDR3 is TGTGCCAGCAGCTCCCGACTAGCGGGAGGGAAATCGCAGTTCTTC. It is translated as CASSSRLAGGKSQFF. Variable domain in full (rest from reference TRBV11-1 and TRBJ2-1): EAEVAQSPRYKITEKSQAVAFWCDPISGHATLYWYRQILGQGPELLVQFQDESVVDDSQLPKDRFSAERLKGVDSTLKIQPAELGDSAMYLCASSSRLAGGKSQFFGPGTRLTVL.

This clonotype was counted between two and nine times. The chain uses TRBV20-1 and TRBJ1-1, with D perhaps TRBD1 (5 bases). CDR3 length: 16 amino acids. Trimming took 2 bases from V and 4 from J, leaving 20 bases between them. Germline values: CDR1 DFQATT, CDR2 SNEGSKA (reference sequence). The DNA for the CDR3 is TGCAGTGCTAGACTACCCGAGGGAAGGGGCCCCACTGAAGCTTTCTTT. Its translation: CSARLPEGRGPTEAFF.

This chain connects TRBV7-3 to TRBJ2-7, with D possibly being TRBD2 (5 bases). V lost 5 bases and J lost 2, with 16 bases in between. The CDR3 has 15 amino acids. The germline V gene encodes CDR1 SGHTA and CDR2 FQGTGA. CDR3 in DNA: TGTGCCAGCAGCCCGATCGGAGGTACCCCCTACGAGCAGTACTTC. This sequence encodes CASSPIGGTPYEQYF.

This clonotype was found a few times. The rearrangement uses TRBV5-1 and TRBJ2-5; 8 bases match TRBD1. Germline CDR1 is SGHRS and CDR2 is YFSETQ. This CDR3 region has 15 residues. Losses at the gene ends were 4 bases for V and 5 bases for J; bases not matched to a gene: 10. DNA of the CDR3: TGCGCCAGCAGCCAACAGGGGGAAGTAGGCGAGACCCAGTACTTC. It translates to CASSQQGEVGETQYF. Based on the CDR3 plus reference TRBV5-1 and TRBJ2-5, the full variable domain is KAGVTQTPRYLIKTRGQQVTLSCSPISGHRSVSWYQQTPGQGLQFLFEYFSETQRNKGNFPGRFSGRQFSNSRSEMNVSTLELGDSALYLCASSQQGEVGETQYFGPGTRLLVL.

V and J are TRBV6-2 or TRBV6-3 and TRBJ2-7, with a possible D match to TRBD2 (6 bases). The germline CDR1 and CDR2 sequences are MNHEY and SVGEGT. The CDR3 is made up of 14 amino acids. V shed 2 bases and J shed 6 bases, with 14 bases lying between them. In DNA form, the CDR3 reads TGTGCCAGCAGTTACGACGGGACTCGCCGCGAGCAGTACTTC. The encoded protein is CASSYDGTRREQYF.

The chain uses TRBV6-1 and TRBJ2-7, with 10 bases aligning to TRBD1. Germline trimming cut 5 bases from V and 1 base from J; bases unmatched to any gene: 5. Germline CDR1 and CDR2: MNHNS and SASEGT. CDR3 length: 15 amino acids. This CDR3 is CASSLPGQGSYEQYF. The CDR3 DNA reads TGTGCCAGCAGTCTTCCGGGACAGGGGTCCTACGAGCAGTACTTC.

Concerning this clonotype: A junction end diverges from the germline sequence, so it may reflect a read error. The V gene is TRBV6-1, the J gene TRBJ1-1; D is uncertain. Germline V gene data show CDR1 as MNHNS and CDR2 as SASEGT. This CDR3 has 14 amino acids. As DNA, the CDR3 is TGTGCCAGCAGTCAAGCTTCCGCCGGGACTGAAGCTTTCTTT. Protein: CASSQASAGTEAFF.

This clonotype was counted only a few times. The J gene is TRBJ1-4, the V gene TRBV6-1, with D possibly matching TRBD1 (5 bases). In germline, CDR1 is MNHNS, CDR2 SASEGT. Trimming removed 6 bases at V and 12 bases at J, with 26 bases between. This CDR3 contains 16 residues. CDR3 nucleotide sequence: TGTGCCAGCAGCCCCAACCTCAGGGTCAGGGATGGGGAACTGTTTTTT. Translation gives CASSPNLRVRDGELFF.

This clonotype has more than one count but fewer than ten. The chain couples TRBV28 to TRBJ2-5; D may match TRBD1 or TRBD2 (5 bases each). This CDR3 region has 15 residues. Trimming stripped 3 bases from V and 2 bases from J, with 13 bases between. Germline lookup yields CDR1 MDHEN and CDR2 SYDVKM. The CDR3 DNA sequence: TGTGCCAGCAGTTTGGCTGGGGACCGTCAAGAGACCCAGTACTTC. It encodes CASSLAGDRQETQYF. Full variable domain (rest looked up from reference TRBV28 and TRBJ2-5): DVKVTQSSRYLVKRTGEKVFLECVQDMDHENMFWYRQDPGLGLRLIYFSYDVKMKEKGDIPEGYSVSREKKERFSLILESASTNQTSMYLCASSLAGDRQETQYFGPGTRLLVL.

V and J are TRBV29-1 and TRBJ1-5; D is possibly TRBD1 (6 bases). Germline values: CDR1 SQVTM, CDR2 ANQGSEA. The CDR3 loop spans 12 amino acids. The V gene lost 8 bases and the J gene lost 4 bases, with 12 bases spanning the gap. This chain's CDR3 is CSPGRGNQPQHF. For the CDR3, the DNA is TGCAGCCCCGGGAGGGGGAATCAGCCCCAGCATTTT.

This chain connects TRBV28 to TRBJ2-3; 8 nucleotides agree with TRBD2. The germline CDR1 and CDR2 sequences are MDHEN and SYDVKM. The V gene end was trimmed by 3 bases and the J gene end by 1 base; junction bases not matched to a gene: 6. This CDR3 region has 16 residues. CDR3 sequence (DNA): TGTGCCAGCAGTTTCTCCCTAGCGGGCGGCACAGATACGCAGTATTTT. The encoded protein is CASSFSLAGGTDTQYF.

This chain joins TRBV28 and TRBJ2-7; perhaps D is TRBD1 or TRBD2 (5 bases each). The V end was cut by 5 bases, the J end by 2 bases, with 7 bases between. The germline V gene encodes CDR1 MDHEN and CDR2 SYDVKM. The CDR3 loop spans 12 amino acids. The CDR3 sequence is CASSEGPYEQYF. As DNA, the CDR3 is TGTGCCAGCAGTGAGGGACCCTACGAGCAGTACTTC.

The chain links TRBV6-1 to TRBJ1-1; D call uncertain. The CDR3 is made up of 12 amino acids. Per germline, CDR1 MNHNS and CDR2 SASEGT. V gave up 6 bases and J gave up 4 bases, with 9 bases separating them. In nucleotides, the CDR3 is TGTGCCAGCAGCCACCATGGCACTGAAGCTTTCTTT. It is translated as CASSHHGTEAFF.

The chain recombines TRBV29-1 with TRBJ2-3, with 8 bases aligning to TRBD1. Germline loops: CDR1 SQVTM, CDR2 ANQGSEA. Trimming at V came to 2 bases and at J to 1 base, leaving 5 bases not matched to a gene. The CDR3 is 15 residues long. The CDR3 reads CSVEQGAVGTDTQYF. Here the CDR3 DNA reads TGCAGCGTTGAACAGGGGGCCGTAGGCACAGATACGCAGTATTTT.

DNA for the CDR3: TGCAGTGCTAGAGATCTTGCGTGGACTAGCGGCACAGATACGCAGTATTTT. Protein sequence: CSARDLAWTSGTDTQYF. The V call is TRBV20-1, the J call TRBJ2-3, with TRBD2 identical over 9 bases. Germline assignment: CDR1 DFQATT and CDR2 SNEGSKA (reference sequence). This CDR3 is 17 amino acids long. Trimming cost V 0 bases and J 1 base; bases outside gene matches: 8.

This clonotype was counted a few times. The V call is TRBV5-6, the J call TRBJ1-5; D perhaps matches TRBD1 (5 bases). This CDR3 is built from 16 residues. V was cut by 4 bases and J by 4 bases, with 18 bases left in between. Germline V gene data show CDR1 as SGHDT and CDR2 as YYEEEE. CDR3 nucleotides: TGTGCCAGCAGCCGAGAACGGGGACCCATAAATCAGCCCCAGCATTTT. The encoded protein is CASSRERGPINQPQHF.

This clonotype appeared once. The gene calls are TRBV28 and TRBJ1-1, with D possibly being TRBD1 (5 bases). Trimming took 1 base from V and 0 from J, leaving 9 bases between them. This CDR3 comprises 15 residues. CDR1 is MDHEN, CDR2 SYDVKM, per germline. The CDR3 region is CASSLLKGLNTEAFF. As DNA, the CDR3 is TGTGCCAGCAGTTTATTAAAGGGACTGAACACTGAAGCTTTCTTT. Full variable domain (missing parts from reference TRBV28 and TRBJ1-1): DVKVTQSSRYLVKRTGEKVFLECVQDMDHENMFWYRQDPGLGLRLIYFSYDVKMKEKGDIPEGYSVSREKKERFSLILESASTNQTSMYLCASSLLKGLNTEAFFGQGTRLTVV.

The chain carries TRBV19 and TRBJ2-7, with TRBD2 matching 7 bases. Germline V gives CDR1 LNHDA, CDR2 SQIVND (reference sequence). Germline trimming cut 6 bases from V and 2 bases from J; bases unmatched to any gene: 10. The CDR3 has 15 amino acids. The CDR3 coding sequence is TGTGCCAGTAGATGGGAGGGCAGGGCCGCCTACGAGCAGTACTTC. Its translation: CASRWEGRAAYEQYF.